This T cell receptor (beta chain) was obtained from a study of blood T cell repertoires in COVID-19. V was cut by 7 bases and J by 0 bases, with 16 bases left in between. CDR1 is MDHEN and CDR2 is SYDVKM in the germline V gene. The CDR3 spans 16 residues. TCRdb keeps only in-frame clones here, not all; method: immunoSEQ multiplex PCR. The table lists about 120,000 clones, about 83% of them singletons. The specimen was peripheral blood. The chain combines TRBV28 with TRBJ1-3, with TRBD1 as a possible D gene (6 bases). This TCR derives from a man in his 70s with acute or convalescent COVID-19. The CDR3 spells CASIRDIRSSGNTIYF. The CDR3 bases are TGTGCCAGCATCCGGGACATAAGGAGCTCTGGAAACACCATATATTTT.